This T cell receptor beta chain was documented in a study of OX40 agonist ivuxolimab in advanced cancers. The table came from immunoSEQ multiplex PCR; TCRdb's copy has only in-frame clones and leaves some out. This table has approximately 63,000 clones, around 89% appearing once. The CDR3 extends over 13 amino acids. Germline CDR1 is MDHEN and CDR2 is SYDVKM. V was clipped by 9 bases and J by 4 bases, with 13 bases between them. This clonotype originated in an adult with an advanced solid tumor such as melanoma, head and neck, liver or kidney cancer. Source: CD4+ or CD8+ T cells sorted from blood, taken in a trial of the OX40 agonist ivuxolimab. The V and J genes are TRBV28 and TRBJ2-4; tentative D call: TRBD2 (5 bases). The CDR3 sequence is CASYQRLKNIQYF. The CDR3 nucleotides read TGTGCCAGTTACCAGAGACTAAAAAACATTCAGTACTTC.